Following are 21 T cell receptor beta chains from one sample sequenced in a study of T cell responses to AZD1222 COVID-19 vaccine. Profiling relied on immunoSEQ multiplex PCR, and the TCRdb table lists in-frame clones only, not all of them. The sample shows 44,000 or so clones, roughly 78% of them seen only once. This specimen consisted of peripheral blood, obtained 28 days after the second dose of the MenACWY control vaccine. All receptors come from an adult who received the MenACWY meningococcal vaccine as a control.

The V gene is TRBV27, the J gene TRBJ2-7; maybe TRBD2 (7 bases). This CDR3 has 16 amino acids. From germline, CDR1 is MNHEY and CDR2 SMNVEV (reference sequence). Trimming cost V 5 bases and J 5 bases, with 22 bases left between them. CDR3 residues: CASSGDYPTGGNEQYF. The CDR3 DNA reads TGTGCCAGCAGTGGGGACTACCCGACAGGTGGGAACGAGCAGTACTTC.

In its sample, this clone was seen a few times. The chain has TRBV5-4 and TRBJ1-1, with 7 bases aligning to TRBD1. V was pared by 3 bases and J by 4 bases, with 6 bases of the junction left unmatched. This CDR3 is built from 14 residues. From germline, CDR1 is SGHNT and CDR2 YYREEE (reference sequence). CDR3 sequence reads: CASSWDSGGTEAFF. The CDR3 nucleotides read TGTGCCAGCAGCTGGGACAGCGGTGGCACTGAAGCTTTCTTT.

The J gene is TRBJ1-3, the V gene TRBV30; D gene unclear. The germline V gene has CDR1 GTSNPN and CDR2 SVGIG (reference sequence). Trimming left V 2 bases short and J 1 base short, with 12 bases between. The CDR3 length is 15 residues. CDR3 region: CAWSYDAKSGNTIYF. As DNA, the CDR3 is TGTGCCTGGAGTTACGATGCTAAATCTGGAAACACCATATATTTT.

In nucleotides, the CDR3 is TGTGCCAGCAGCTTCCTCGGGTACGCTGGAAACACCATATATTTT. It codes for CASSFLGYAGNTIYF. The chain recombines TRBV14 with TRBJ1-3; D is unclear. There are 15 residues in the CDR3. Trimming stripped 5 bases from V and 2 bases from J, with 13 bases between. Germline CDR1 and CDR2: SGHDN and FVKESK.

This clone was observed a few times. CDR3 coding DNA: TGCAGCGTTGACGTCTGGGAAAGGACCGCCGATACGCAGTATTTT. This codes for CSVDVWERTADTQYF. J is TRBJ2-3 and V is TRBV29-1; D is unclear. V was pared by 3 bases and J by 6 bases, with 19 bases between. Per germline, CDR1 SQVTM and CDR2 ANQGSEA. The CDR3 sequence is 15 residues long.

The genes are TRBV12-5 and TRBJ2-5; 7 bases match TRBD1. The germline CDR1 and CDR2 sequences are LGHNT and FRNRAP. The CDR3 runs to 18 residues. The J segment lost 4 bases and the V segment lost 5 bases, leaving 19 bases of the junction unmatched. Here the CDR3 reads CASGPPARQGQFVETQYF. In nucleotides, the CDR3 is TGTGCTAGTGGTCCCCCAGCCAGACAGGGCCAGTTTGTAGAGACCCAGTACTTC.

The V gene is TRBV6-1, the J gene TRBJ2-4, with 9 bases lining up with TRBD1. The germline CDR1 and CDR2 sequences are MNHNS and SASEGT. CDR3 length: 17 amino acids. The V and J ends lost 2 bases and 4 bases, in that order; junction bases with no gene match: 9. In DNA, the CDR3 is TGTGCCAGCAGTGAACAACCGGGACAGGGTCGTAAAAACATTCAGTACTTC. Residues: CASSEQPGQGRKNIQYF.

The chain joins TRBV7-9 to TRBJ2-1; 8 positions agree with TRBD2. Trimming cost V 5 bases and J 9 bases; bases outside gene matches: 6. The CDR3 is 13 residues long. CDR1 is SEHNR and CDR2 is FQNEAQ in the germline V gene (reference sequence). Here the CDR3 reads CASSQSGRPEQFF. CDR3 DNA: TGTGCCAGCAGCCAGAGCGGGAGACCTGAGCAGTTCTTC.

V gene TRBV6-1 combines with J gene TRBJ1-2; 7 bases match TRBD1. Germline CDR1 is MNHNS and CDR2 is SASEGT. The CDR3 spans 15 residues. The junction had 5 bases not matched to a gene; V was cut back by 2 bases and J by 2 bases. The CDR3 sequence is CASSESRDSNYGYTF. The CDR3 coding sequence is TGTGCCAGCAGTGAATCTCGGGACAGCAACTATGGCTACACCTTC.

The CDR3 spells CASSMASNYGYTF. DNA for the CDR3: TGTGCCAGTAGTATGGCCAGTAACTATGGCTACACCTTC. The V gene is TRBV19, the J gene TRBJ1-2, with unresolved D. V was trimmed by 3 bases and J by 1 base, leaving 6 bases between them. This CDR3 spans 13 amino acids. Germline CDR1 LNHDA, CDR2 SQIVND (reference sequence).

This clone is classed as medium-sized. The CDR3, as DNA: TGCGCCAGCAGTGCTAGGACTACCACAGATACGCAGTATTTT. It is translated as CASSARTTTDTQYF. V gene TRBV10-1 combines with J gene TRBJ2-3; possibly TRBD2 for D (6 bases). This CDR3 has 14 amino acids. Germline CDR1 is WNHNN and CDR2 is SYGVQD (reference sequence). Trimming stripped 4 bases from V and 2 bases from J, with 10 bases between.

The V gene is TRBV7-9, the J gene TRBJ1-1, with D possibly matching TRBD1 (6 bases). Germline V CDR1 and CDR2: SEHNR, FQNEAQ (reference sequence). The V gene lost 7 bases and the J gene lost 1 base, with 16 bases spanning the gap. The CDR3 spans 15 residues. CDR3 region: CASTPQGGGNTEAFF. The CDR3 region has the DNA TGTGCCAGCACCCCCCAGGGAGGGGGGAACACTGAAGCTTTCTTT.

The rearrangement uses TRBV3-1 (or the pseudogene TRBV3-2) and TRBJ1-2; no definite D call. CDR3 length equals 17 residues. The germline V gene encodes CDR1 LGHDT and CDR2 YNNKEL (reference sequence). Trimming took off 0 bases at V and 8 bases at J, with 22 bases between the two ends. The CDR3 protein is CASSQDSGYRRAEGYTF. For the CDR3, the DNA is TGTGCCAGCAGCCAAGATAGCGGGTACAGAAGGGCAGAAGGCTACACCTTC.

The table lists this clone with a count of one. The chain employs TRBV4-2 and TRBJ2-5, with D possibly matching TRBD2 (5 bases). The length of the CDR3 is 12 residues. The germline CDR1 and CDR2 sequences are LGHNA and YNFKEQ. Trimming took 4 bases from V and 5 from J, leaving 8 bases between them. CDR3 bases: TGTGCCAGCAGCCCTCCGGGGGAGACCCAGTACTTC. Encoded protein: CASSPPGETQYF.

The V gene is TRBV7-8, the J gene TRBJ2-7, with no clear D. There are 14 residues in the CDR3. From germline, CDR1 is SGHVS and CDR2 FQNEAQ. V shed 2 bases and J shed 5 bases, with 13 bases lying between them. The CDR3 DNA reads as TGTGCCAGCAGCTTATCCACAGCTCGGAACGAGCAGTACTTC. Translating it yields CASSLSTARNEQYF.

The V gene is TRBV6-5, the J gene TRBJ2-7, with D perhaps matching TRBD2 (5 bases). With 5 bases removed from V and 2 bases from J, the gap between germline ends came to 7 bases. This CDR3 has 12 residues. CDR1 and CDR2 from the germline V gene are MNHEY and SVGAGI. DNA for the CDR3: TGTGCCAGCAGTCGGGATGCCTACGAGCAGTACTTC. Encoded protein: CASSRDAYEQYF.

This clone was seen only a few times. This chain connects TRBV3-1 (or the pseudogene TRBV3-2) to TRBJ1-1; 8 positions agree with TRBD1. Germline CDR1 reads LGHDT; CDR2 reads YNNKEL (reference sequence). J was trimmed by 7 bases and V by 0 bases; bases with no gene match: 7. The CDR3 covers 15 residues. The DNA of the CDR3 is TGTGCCAGCAGCCAAGAAGGGACAGGTGTTGATGAAGCTTTCTTT. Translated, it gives CASSQEGTGVDEAFF.

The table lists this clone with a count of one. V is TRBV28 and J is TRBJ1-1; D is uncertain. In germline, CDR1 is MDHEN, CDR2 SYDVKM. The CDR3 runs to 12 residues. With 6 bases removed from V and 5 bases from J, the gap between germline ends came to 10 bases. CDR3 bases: TGTGCCAGCAGGACTGGAGGGACTGAAGCTTTCTTT. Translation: CASRTGGTEAFF.

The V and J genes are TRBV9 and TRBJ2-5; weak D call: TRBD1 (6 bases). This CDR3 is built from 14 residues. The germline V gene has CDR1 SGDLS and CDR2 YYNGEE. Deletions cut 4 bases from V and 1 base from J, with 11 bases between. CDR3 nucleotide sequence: TGTGCCAGCAGCCCCCGACAGGTCCAAGAGACCCAGTACTTC. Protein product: CASSPRQVQETQYF.

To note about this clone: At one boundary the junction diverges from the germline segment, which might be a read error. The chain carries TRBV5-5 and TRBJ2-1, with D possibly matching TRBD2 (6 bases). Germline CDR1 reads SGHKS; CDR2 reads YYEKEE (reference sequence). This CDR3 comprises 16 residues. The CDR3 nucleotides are TGTGGCAGCAGCTCGGAGGAGGGGCTTACCTACAATGAGCAGTTCTTC. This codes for CGSSSEEGLTYNEQFF.

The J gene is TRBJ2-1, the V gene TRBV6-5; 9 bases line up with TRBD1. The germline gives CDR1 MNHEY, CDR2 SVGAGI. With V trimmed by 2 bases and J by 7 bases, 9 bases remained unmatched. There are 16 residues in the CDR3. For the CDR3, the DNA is TGTGCCAGCAGTTACAGCGGCGGGACAGGGAGAAATGAGCAGTTCTTC. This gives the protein CASSYSGGTGRNEQFF.